The 2 T cell receptor beta chains below come from one sample, sequenced in a study of cytomegalovirus exposure and HLA in healthy donors (TCRdb year 2017). The library came from the immunoSEQ multiplex PCR assay. A mixture of 60 forward primers for TCR Vbeta segments and 13 reverse primers for TCR Jbeta segments was used in the multiplex PCR. This is the immuneACCESS table as TCRdb keeps it, with only in-frame sequences that have V and J called. A part of the clones is gone; compared with another copy, unresolved V genes explain less than half, and the rest is unexplained. Here the sample has 150,000 to 200,000 clones; about 79% occur a single time. Jointly, the top ten make up roughly 13% of the sample. Sequencing used PBMCs. These receptors all stem from a man in his forties or fifties in good health and CMV-seropositive.

V and J are TRBV7-9 and TRBJ1-6; no definite D call. The CDR3 is made up of 15 amino acids. Germline values: CDR1 SEHNR, CDR2 FQNEAQ (reference sequence). V shed 6 bases and J shed 13 bases, with 22 bases lying between them. The CDR3 nucleotides read TGTGCCAGCAGTCCAACAGCCCGAGTGGGTTTCCCCCTCCACTTT. Translation: CASSPTARVGFPLHF.

This chain uses TRBV6-6 with TRBJ2-2; D possibly corresponds to TRBD2 (6 bases). Between the trimmed V and J ends, which lost 4 bases and 7 bases, there was a span of 7 bases. This CDR3 comprises 12 residues. Germline CDR1 reads MNHNY; CDR2 reads SVGAGI (reference sequence). CDR3 region: CASSLTSGELFF. CDR3 bases: TGTGCCAGCAGTTTGACTAGCGGGGAGCTGTTTTTT.